These T cell receptor beta chains were read from a single sample in a study of long-term antiretroviral therapy in people with HIV. Data came from immunoSEQ multiplex PCR; TCRdb stores just in-frame clones and leaves some out. The sample contains about 24,000 clones, 85% to 95% of which appear only once. This sample comprised unsorted PBMCs, obtained around 5.2 years after starting antiretroviral therapy. These receptors all come from a woman in her fifties or sixties with HIV. Each CDR3 is given with its conserved first and last residue. D genes are given only for firm matches. The listing skips clone size in some rows; elsewhere it reads once, few, many or a size class.

NA | NA | TRBJ2-7 | TRBV4-3 | CASSQDHPGEVYEQYF | TGCGCCAGCAGCCAAGATCATCCGGGAGAGGTCTACGAGCAGTACTTC
NA | NA | TRBJ2-3 | TRBV7-9 | CASSTKQSTDTQYF | TGTGCCAGCAGCACCAAACAGAGCACAGATACGCAGTATTTT
NA | NA | TRBJ2-7 | TRBV6-1 | CASSELGTSYEQYF | TGTGCCAGCAGTGAACTCGGGACGTCCTACGAGCAGTACTTC
NA | TRBD2 | TRBJ2-5 | TRBV5-4 | CASKRDFQETQYF | TGTGCCAGCAAGCGGGACTTCCAAGAGACCCAGTACTTC
NA | NA | TRBJ2-5 | TRBV28 | CASNPGGETQYF | TGTGCCAGCAACCCAGGGGGGGAGACCCAGTACTTC
NA | NA | TRBJ2-1 | TRBV28 | CASSQQGTTLVKQFF | TGTGCCAGCAGTCAACAAGGGACGACTCTAGTTAAGCAGTTCTTC
once | TRBD2 | TRBJ2-7 | TRBV6-5 | CASSHPGTSVYEQYF | TGTGCCAGCAGTCACCCCGGGACTAGCGTTTACGAGCAGTACTTC
NA | TRBD1 | TRBJ1-2 | TRBV9 | CASSPRTGANYGYTF | TGTGCCAGCAGCCCCCGGACAGGGGCTAACTATGGCTACACCTTC
NA | NA | TRBJ2-2 | TRBV5-1 | CASSPKDSRGYTGELFF | TGCGCCAGCAGCCCCAAGGACAGTCGGGGTTACACCGGGGAGCTGTTTTTT
NA | NA | TRBJ1-1 | TRBV19 | CASSTSGATEAFF | TGTGCCAGTAGTACGTCAGGGGCGACTGAAGCTTTCTTT
NA | NA | TRBJ2-7 | TRBV18 | CASSPNTPYEQYF | TGTGCCAGCTCACCAAATACCCCCTACGAGCAGTACTTC
NA | NA | TRBJ2-7 | TRBV6-1 | CASSDDTGTDYEQYF | TGTGCCAGCAGTGACGACACCGGGACGGACTACGAGCAGTACTTC
once | NA | TRBJ1-3 | TRBV4-1 | CASSQVSRTGNTIYF | TGCGCCAGCAGCCAAGTCTCCAGAACTGGAAACACCATATATTTT
NA | TRBD1 | TRBJ2-7 | TRBV4-1 | CASSLRTGAYEQYF | TGCGCCAGCAGCCTTCGGACAGGAGCCTACGAGCAGTACTTC
NA | NA | TRBJ1-1 | TRBV6-5 | CASSYGANEAFF | TGTGCCAGCAGTTACGGGGCGAATGAAGCTTTCTTT
NA | NA | TRBJ1-5 | TRBV7-5 | CVRSCAGSPCQPQHF | TGTGTCAGAAGCTGCGCCGGGAGTCCCTGTCAGCCCCAGCATTTT
NA | NA | TRBJ1-1 | TRBV5-1 | CASSHDSNTEAFF | TGCGCCAGCAGCCACGACAGCAACACTGAAGCTTTCTTT
NA | TRBD1 | TRBJ1-6 | TRBV6-5 | CASRGTVNNSPLHF | TGTGCCAGCAGAGGGACAGTAAATAATTCACCCCTCCACTTT
NA | NA | TRBJ1-1 | TRBV7-9 | CASSFGTRKAEAFF | TGTGCCAGCAGCTTCGGGACGAGAAAAGCTGAAGCTTTCTTT
NA | TRBD2 | TRBJ2-2 | TRBV5-6 | CASSREAVGLFF | TGTGCCAGCAGCCGGGAGGCCGTCGGGCTGTTTTTT
NA | NA | TRBJ2-7 | TRBV19 | CASSTSNGNSYEQYF | TGTGCCAGTAGTACCTCGAACGGGAACTCCTACGAGCAGTACTTC
NA | NA | TRBJ1-1 | TRBV4-1 | CASSQNTGIGEAFF | TGCGCCAGCAGCCAAAATACAGGGATAGGTGAAGCTTTCTTT
NA | NA | TRBJ1-4 | TRBV6-5 | CASSQGQVGEKLFF | TGTGCCAGCAGTCAGGGACAAGTTGGTGAAAAACTGTTTTTT
NA | NA | TRBJ2-7 | TRBV25-1 | CASRRNEQYF | TGTGCCAGCAGGAGGAACGAGCAGTACTTC
NA | NA | TRBJ2-7 | TRBV4-2 | CASSQGGQGNYEQYF | TGTGCCAGCAGCCAAGGTGGGCAGGGAAACTACGAGCAGTACTTC
NA | NA | TRBJ2-3 | TRBV2 | CASSEAQLSTDTQYF | TGTGCCAGCAGTGAGGCCCAGCTGTCCACAGATACGCAGTATTTT
NA | NA | TRBJ2-1 | TRBV6-5 | CASSYRDNSYNEQFF | TGTGCCAGCAGTTATCGGGATAACTCCTACAATGAGCAGTTCTTC
NA | TRBD1 | TRBJ1-4 | TRBV18 | CASSPLDRMNEKLFF | TGTGCCAGCAGTCCCCTGGACAGGATGAATGAAAAACTGTTTTTT
NA | NA | TRBJ1-1 | TRBV7-8 | CASSSGAYGNTEAFF | TGTGCCAGCAGCTCAGGGGCGTACGGGAACACTGAAGCTTTCTTT
NA | NA | TRBJ2-7 | TRBV5-1 | CASSLADLSLFSYEQYF | TGCGCCAGCAGCTTGGCCGATCTCAGCCTCTTCTCCTACGAGCAGTACTTC
NA | NA | TRBJ2-5 | TRBV29-1 | CSADRVQETQYF | TGCAGCGCCGACAGAGTCCAAGAGACCCAGTACTTC
NA | TRBD1 | TRBJ2-5 | TRBV5-1 | CASSLARTGVKETQYF | TGCGCCAGCAGCTTGGCCCGGACAGGGGTAAAAGAGACCCAGTACTTC
once | NA | TRBJ2-1 | TRBV19 | CASSTSVAHNEQFF | TGTGCCAGTAGTACATCCGTTGCCCACAATGAGCAGTTCTTC
NA | NA | TRBJ2-3 | TRBV30 | CAWSIGDTQYF | TGTGCCTGGAGTATAGGAGATACGCAGTATTTT
NA | TRBD1 | TRBJ2-1 | TRBV7-2 | CASSSVPGQGYNEQFF | TGTGCCAGCAGCTCAGTACCGGGACAGGGCTACAATGAGCAGTTCTTC
NA | TRBD2 | TRBJ2-2 | TRBV28 | CASGVPGLELTGELFF | TGTGCCAGCGGCGTACCGGGACTAGAACTGACCGGGGAGCTGTTTTTT
NA | NA | TRBJ2-2 | TRBV27 | CASSLRAGELFF | TGTGCCAGCAGTTTAAGGGCCGGGGAGCTGTTTTTT